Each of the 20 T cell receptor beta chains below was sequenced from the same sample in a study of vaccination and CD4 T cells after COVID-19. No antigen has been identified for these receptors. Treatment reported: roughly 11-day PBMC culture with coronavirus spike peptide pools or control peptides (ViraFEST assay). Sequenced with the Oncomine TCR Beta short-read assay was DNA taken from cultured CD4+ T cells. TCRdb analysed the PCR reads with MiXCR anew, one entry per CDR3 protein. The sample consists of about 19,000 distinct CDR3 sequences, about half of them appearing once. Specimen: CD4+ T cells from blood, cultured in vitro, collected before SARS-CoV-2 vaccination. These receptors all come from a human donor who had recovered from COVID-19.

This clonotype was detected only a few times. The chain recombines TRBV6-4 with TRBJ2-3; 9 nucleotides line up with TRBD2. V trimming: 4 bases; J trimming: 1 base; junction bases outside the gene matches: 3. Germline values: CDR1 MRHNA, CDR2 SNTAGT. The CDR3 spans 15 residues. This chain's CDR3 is CASSGVAGGTDTQYF. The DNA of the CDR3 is TGTGCCAGCAGTGGGGTAGCGGGAGGCACAGATACGCAGTATTTT.

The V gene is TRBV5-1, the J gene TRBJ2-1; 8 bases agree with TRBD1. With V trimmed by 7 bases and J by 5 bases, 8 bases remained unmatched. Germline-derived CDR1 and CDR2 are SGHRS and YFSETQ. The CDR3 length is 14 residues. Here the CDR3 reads CASATGGPHNEQFF. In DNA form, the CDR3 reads TGCGCCAGCGCAACAGGGGGTCCGCACAATGAGCAGTTCTTC.

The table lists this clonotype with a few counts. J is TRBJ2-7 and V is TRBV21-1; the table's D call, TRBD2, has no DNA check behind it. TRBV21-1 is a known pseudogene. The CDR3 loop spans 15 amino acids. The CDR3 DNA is TGTGCCAGCAGCAAGAGTCCTAGCGGGGGCTACGAGCAGTACTTC. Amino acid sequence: CASSKSPSGGYEQYF.

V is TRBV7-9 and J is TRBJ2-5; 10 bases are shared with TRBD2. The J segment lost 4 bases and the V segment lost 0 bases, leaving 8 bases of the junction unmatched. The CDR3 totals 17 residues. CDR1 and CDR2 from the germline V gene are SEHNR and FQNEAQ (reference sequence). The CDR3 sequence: CASSLASLAGVVETQYF. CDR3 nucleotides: TGTGCCAGCAGCTTAGCGAGCCTAGCGGGAGTTGTAGAGACCCAGTACTTC. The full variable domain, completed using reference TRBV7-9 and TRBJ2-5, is DTGVSQNPRHKITKRGQNVTFRCDPISEHNRLYWYRQTLGQGPEFLTYFQNEAQLEKSRLLSDRFSAERPKGSFSTLEIQRTEQGDSAMYLCASSLASLAGVVETQYFGPGTRLLVL.

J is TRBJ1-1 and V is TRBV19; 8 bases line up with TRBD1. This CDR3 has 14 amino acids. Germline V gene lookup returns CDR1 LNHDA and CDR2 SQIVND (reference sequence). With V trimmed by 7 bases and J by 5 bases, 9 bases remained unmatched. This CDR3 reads CASTLQGALTEAFF. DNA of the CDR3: TGTGCCAGTACCCTTCAGGGGGCGTTGACTGAAGCTTTCTTT.

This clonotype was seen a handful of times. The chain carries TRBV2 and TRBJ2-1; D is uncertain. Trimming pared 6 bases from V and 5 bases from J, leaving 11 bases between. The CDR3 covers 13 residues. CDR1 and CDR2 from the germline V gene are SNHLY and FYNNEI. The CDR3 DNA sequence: TGTGCCAGCAGGGGTGACCCGAACAATGAGCAGTTCTTC. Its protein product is CASRGDPNNEQFF.

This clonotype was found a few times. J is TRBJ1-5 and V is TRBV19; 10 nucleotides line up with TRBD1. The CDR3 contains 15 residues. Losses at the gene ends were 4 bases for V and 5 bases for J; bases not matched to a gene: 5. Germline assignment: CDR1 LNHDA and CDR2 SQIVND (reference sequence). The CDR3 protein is CASSTQTGGYQPQHF. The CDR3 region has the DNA TGTGCCAGTAGTACGCAGACAGGGGGCTATCAGCCCCAGCATTTT.

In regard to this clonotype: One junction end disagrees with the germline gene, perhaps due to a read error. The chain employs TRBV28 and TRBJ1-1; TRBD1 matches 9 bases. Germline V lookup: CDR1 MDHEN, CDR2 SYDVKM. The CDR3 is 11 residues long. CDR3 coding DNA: TGTGCCAGCAATCCCGGGACAGGGTTTTCATTT. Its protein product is CASNPGTGFSF.

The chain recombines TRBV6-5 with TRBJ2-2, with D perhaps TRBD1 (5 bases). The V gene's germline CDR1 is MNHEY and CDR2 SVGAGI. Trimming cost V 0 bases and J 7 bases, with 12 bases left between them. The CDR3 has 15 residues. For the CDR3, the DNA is TGTGCCAGCAGTTACTCAGAAGGGGCTGGCGGGGAGCTGTTTTTT. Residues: CASSYSEGAGGELFF.

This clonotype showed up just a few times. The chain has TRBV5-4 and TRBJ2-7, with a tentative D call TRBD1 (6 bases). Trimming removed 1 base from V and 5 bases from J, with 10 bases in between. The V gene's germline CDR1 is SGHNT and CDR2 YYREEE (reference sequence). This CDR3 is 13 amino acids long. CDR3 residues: CASSLRPGDEQYF. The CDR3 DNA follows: TGTGCCAGCAGCTTGAGGCCAGGGGACGAGCAGTACTTC.

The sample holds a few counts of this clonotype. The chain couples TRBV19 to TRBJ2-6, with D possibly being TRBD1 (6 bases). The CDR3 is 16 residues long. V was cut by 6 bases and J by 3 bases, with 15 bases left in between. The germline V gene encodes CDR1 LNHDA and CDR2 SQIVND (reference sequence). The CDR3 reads CASSLITGLGANVLTF. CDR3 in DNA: TGTGCCAGTAGCCTCATTACAGGGCTTGGGGCCAACGTCCTGACTTTC. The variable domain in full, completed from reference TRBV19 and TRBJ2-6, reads DGGITQSPKYLFRKEGQNVTLSCEQNLNHDAMYWYRQDPGQGLRLIYYSQIVNDFQKGDIAEGYSVSREKKESFPLTVTSAQKNPTAFYLCASSLITGLGANVLTFGAGSRLTVL.

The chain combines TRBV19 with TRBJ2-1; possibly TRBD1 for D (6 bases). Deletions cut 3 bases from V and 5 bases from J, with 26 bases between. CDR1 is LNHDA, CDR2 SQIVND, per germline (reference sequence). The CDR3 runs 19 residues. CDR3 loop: CASSIDRSLGAAYNNEQFF. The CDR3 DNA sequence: TGTGCCAGTAGTATCGACAGGAGCCTCGGGGCCGCGTATAACAATGAGCAGTTCTTC.

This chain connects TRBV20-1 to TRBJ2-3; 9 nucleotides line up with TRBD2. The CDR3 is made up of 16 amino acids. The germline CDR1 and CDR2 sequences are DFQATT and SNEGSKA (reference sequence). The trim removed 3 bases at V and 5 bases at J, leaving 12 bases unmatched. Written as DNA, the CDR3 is TGCAGTGCTAGTCTAGCGGGATTAACAGGTGAAGATACGCAGTATTTT. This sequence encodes CSASLAGLTGEDTQYF.

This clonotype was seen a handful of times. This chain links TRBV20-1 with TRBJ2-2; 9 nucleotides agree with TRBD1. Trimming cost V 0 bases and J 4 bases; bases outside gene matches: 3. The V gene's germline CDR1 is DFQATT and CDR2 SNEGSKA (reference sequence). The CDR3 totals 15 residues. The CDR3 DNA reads TGCAGTGCTAGAGAATTGGACAGGGGCACCGGGGAGCTGTTTTTT. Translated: CSARELDRGTGELFF.

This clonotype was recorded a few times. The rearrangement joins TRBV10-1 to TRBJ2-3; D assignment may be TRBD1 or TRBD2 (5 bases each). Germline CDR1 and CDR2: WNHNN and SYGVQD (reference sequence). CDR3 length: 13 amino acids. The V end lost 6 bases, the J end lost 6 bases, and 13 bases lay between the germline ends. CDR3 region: CASSGTMGDTQYF. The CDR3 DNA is TGCGCCAGCAGCGGGACCATGGGGGATACGCAGTATTTT.

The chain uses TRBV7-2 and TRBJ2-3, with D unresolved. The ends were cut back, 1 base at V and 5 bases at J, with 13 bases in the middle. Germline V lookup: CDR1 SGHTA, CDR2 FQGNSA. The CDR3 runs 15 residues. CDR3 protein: CASSLVFTWGDTQYF. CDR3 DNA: TGTGCCAGCAGCTTAGTCTTTACGTGGGGAGATACGCAGTATTTT.

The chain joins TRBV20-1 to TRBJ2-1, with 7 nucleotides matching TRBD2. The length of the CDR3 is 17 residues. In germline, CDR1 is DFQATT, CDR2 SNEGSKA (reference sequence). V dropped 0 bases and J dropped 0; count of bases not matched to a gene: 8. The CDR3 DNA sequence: TGCAGTGCTAGAGACCAGCGGGCGGGAGACTCCTACAATGAGCAGTTCTTC. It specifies CSARDQRAGDSYNEQFF.

The DNA for the CDR3 is TGTGCCAGCAGCTCAAGACAGGGAGGCTCCGGCTACACCTTC. It encodes CASSSRQGGSGYTF. The V and J genes are TRBV7-6 and TRBJ1-2; 7 nucleotides match TRBD1. The CDR3 sequence is 14 residues long. Germline V gene data show CDR1 as SGHVS and CDR2 as FNYEAQ. V dropped 4 bases and J dropped 8; count of bases not matched to a gene: 10.

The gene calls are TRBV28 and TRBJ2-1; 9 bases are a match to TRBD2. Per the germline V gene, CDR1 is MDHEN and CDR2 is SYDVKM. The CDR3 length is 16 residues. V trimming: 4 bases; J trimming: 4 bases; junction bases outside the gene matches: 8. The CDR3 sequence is CASSSGLAHGYNEQFF. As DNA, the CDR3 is TGTGCCAGCAGTTCGGGACTAGCCCATGGTTACAATGAGCAGTTCTTC.

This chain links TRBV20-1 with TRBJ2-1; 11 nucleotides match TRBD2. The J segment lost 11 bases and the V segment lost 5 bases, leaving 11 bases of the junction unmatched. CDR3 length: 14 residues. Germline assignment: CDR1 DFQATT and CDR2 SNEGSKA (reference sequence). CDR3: CSADHRTSGYQQFF. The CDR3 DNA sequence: TGCAGTGCTGACCATAGGACTAGCGGGTACCAGCAGTTCTTC.